What follows are 8 T cell receptor beta chains derived from one specimen sequenced in a study of molecular identifiers for immune sequencing clone quantification. Each CDR3 protein is one row after TCRdb ran MiXCR on the PCR reads. The sample carries about half a million distinct CDR3 sequences, roughly 25% recorded once. The sample taken for sequencing was naive CD8+ T cells from blood, with Jurkat cell RNA spiked in. Subset denoted: FACS-sorted CD8+CD4-CCR7+CD45RA+ naive T cells. Every receptor here comes from a human donor in good health. Some libraries in this study had Jurkat cell RNA spiked in.

This clonotype was counted ten times or more. The chain combines TRBV13 with TRBJ1-2, with 7 bases fitting TRBD1. CDR3 length: 15 residues. Germline trimming cut 2 bases from V and 9 bases from J; bases unmatched to any gene: 12. In germline, CDR1 is PRHDT, CDR2 FYEKMQ (reference sequence). The CDR3 nucleotides read TGTGCCAGCAGCTTAAGTGAAGGGGGCGTTCTCAGCTACACCTTC. Its protein is CASSLSEGGVLSYTF.

This clonotype was picked up many times. V usage is TRBV6-5 and J usage is TRBJ2-5; no clear D. The germline V and J ends were trimmed by 2 bases and 0 bases, with 4 bases remaining between them. This CDR3 spans 13 amino acids. CDR1 and CDR2 from the germline V gene are MNHEY and SVGAGI. This CDR3 is CASSYRDQETQYF. In nucleotides, the CDR3 is TGTGCCAGCAGTTACAGGGACCAAGAGACCCAGTACTTC.

This clonotype was recorded many times. CDR3 protein: CSVEDGELFF. The CDR3 DNA is TGCAGCGTTGAGGATGGGGAGCTGTTTTTT. The V call is TRBV29-1, the J call TRBJ2-2; D is undetermined. The ends were cut back, 3 bases at V and 8 bases at J, with 4 bases in the middle. The germline V gene encodes CDR1 SQVTM and CDR2 ANQGSEA. The CDR3 loop spans 10 amino acids.

This chain links TRBV6-2 or TRBV6-3 with TRBJ2-7, with D unresolved. Germline CDR1 is MNHEY and CDR2 is SVGEGT. The V end lost 0 bases, the J end lost 5 bases, and 11 bases lay between the germline ends. This CDR3 spans 14 amino acids. CDR3 protein: CASSYSIRKDEQYF. The DNA of the CDR3 is TGTGCCAGCAGTTACTCGATAAGGAAGGACGAGCAGTACTTC.

Of note for this clonotype: This may stem from a read error, because a much larger clone lies one nucleotide away. The CDR3 end shows no conserved phenylalanine or tryptophan, and so a read error is likely. The V call is TRBV9, the J call TRBJ1-1; D gene uncertain. Trimming took 0 bases from V and 3 from J, leaving 12 bases between them. Germline V CDR1 and CDR2: SGDLS, YYNGEE. The CDR3 is 15 amino acids. This CDR3 is CASSVGFGPDTEAFS. The DNA for the CDR3 is TGTGCCAGCAGCGTAGGGTTTGGTCCCGACACTGAAGCTTTCTCT.

The chain has TRBV12-3 or TRBV12-4 and TRBJ1-6; D possibly corresponds to TRBD1 (6 bases). The V gene lost 6 bases and the J gene lost 7 bases, with 22 bases spanning the gap. This CDR3 contains 17 residues. The CDR3 DNA follows: TGTGCCAGCAGCCATTGGCAGGGGCTGGTGGAAAATTCACCCCTCCACTTT. It encodes CASSHWQGLVENSPLHF.

The gene calls are TRBV28 and TRBJ2-7; 15 bases line up with TRBD2. The V and J ends lost 5 bases and 5 bases, in that order; junction bases with no gene match: 7. The CDR3 contains 16 residues. Germline V gives CDR1 MDHEN, CDR2 SYDVKM. This chain's CDR3 is CASSLGLAGGIDEQYF. CDR3 sequence (DNA): TGTGCCAGCAGTCTGGGACTAGCGGGAGGAATCGACGAGCAGTACTTC.

The sample holds many counts of this clonotype. V is TRBV4-3 and J is TRBJ2-1; D tentatively reads TRBD1 or TRBD2 (5 bases each). V dropped 6 bases and J dropped 5 bases, with 11 bases sitting between them. CDR1 and CDR2 (germline): LGHNA, YSLEER. This CDR3 region has 13 residues. DNA for the CDR3: TGCGCCAGCAGGGGGCCCGGGGACAATGAGCAGTTCTTC. Translated, it gives CASRGPGDNEQFF.